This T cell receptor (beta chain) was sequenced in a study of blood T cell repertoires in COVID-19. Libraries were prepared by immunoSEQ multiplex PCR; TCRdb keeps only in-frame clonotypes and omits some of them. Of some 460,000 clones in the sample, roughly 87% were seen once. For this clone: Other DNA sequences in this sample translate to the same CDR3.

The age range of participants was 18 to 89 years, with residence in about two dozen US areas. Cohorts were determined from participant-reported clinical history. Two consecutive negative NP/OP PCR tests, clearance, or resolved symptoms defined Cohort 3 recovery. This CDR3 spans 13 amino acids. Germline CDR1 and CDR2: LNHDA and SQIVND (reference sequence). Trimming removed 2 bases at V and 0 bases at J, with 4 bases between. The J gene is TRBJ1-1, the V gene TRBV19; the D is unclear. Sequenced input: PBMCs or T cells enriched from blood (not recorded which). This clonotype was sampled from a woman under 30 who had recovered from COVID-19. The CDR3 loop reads CASSISVNTEAFF. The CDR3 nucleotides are TGTGCCAGTAGTATAAGCGTGAACACTGAAGCTTTCTTT.